This T cell receptor (beta chain) was recovered during a study of T cells in women clearing cervical HPV infection. Using immunoSEQ multiplex PCR, the repertoire was profiled, and TCRdb retains in-frame clones only, with some absent. The sample includes around 19,000 clones. Sequenced: blood buffy coat. The clonotype comes from a woman between 18 and 70 years old with a cervical HPV16 infection that either progressed to CIN3+ or cleared (not recorded which).

The sequenced CDR3 bases are TGCGCCAGCAGTGAGTCTCGGACAGGGGTTGGGGGGGGGACAGATACG. Its protein product is CASSESRTGVGGGTDT. The whole CDR3 protein reads CASSESRTGVGGGTDTQYF. The gene calls are TRBV10-1 and TRBJ2-3; 9 nucleotides agree with TRBD1. The read ends 3 residues early relative to the CDR3; the germline J gene fills the gap. This CDR3 is built from 19 residues. Germline V lookup: CDR1 WNHNN, CDR2 SYGVQD (reference sequence). Germline trimming cut 0 bases from V and 3 bases from J; bases unmatched to any gene: 13.